This T cell receptor beta chain was obtained from a study of regulatory dendritic cells for organ transplantation. CD4+ or CD8+ T cells were sorted as naive CD45RA+ or memory CD45RO+. As concerns this clone: Its matching antigen is unknown.

Study-level findings and limits: Mature dendritic cells appeared to drive more memory CD8+ clonal expansion than regulatory ones. Naive CD4+ and CD8+ repertoires were highly diverse; memory CD8+ was most oligoclonal.

Data came from immunoSEQ multiplex PCR; TCRdb stores just in-frame clones and leaves some out. There are 20,000 to 25,000 clones in the sample; roughly 69% occur only once, and roughly 0.9% lies in the top ten. V lost 2 bases and J 5 bases, leaving 10 bases between the germline ends. Germline CDR1 reads LGHNA; CDR2 reads YNFKEQ. The CDR3 runs 15 residues. The sequence derives from a human donor in good health. Specimen: memory CD4+ T cells from blood. Sample subset: CD45RO+ memory T cells. The chain links TRBV4-2 to TRBJ1-6; D is perhaps TRBD1 (6 bases). The CDR3 DNA reads as TGTGCCAGCAGCCAACGGTGGACAGATAATTCACCCCTCCACTTT. Encoded protein: CASSQRWTDNSPLHF.